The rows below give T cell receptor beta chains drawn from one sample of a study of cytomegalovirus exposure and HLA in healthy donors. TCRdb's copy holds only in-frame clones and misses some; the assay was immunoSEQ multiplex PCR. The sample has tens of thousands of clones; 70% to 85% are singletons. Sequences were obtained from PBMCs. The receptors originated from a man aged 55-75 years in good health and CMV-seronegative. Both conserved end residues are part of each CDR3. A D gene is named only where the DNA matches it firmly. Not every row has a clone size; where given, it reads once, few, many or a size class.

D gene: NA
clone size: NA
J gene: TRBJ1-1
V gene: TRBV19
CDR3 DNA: TGTGCCAGTAGTATAGACCCGGGGGACACTGAAGCTTTCTTT
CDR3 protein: CASSIDPGDTEAFF

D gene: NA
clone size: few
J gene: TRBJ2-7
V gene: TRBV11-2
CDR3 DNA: TGTGCCAGCAGCTTAGGTCCAGGAAGGGGGGGGCAGTACTTC
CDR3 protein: CASSLGPGRGGQYF

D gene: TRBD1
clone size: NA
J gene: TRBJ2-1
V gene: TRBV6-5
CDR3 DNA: TGTGCCAGCAGTTACTCCTCCGGGACAGGTAACAATGAGCAGTTCTTC
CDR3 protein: CASSYSSGTGNNEQFF

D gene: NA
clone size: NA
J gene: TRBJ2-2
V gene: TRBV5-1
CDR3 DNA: TGCGCCAGCAGACTCACCGACACCGGGGAGCTGTTTTTT
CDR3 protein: CASRLTDTGELFF

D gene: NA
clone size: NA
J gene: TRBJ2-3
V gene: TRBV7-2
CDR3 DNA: TGTGCCAGCAGCTTAGTAGGCGGGGCCCTAGATACGCAGTATTTT
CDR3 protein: CASSLVGGALDTQYF

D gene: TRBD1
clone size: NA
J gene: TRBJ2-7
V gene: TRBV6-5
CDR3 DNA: TGTGCCAGCAGTTCCGAGGACAGGAGGGAGCAGTACTTC
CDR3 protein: CASSSEDRREQYF

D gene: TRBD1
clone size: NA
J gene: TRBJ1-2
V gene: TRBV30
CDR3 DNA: TGTGCCTGGAGTGTTCGAGGGGGACAGGGGTTCTATGGCTACACCTTC
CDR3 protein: CAWSVRGGQGFYGYTF

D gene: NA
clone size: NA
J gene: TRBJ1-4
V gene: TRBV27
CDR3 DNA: TGTGCCAGCAAGACAACCAATGGTGAAAAACTGTTTTTT
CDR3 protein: CASKTTNGEKLFF

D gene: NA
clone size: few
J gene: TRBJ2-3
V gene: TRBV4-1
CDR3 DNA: TGCGCCAGCAGCCAAGTCCCGGGGTCCACAGATACGCAGTATTTT
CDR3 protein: CASSQVPGSTDTQYF

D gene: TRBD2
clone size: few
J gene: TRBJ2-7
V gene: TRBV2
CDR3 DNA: TGTGCCAGCAGGGGACTACTCATGAGCTCCTACGAGCAGTACTTC
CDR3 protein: CASRGLLMSSYEQYF

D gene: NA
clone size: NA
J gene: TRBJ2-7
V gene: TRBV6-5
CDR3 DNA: TGTGCCAGCAGTTACTCTGGCAGGGCCAACGAGCAGTACTTC
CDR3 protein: CASSYSGRANEQYF

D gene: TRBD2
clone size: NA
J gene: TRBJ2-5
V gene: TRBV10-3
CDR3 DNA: TGTGCCATCAGTGAGTTCCTGACTAGCGGGGAACAAGAGACCCAGTACTTC
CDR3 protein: CAISEFLTSGEQETQYF

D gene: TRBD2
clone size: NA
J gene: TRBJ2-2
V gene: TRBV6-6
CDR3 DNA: TGTGCCAGCAGTCAGGATCGGGGGGCCGGGGAGCTGTTTTTT
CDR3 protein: CASSQDRGAGELFF

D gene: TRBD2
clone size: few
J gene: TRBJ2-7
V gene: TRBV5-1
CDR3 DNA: TGCGCCAGCAGCTCCGGGACTAAGCCGTACTACGAGCAGTACTTC
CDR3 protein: CASSSGTKPYYEQYF

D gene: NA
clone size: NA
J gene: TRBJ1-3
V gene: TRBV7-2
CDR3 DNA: TGTGCCAGCAGTCTGAACAGGGTGGCTGGAAACACCATATATTTT
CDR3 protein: CASSLNRVAGNTIYF

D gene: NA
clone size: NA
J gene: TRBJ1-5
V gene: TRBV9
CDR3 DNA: TGTGCCAGCAGCGTAGCCACAGGCCTCAATCAGCCCCAGCATTTT
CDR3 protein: CASSVATGLNQPQHF

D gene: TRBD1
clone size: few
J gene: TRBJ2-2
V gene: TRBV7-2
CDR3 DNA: TGTGCCAGCAGCCTGACAGGGAACGGGGAGCTGTTTTTT
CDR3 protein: CASSLTGNGELFF

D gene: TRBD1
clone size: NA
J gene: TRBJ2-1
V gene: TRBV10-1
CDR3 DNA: TGCGCCAGCAGTGACTGGACAGGGAAAACCTACAATGAGCAGTTCTTC
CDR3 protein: CASSDWTGKTYNEQFF

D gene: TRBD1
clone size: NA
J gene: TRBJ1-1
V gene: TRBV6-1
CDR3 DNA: TGTGCCAGCAGTTGGACAGGGAAAAGCACTGAAGCTTTCTTT
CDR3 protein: CASSWTGKSTEAFF

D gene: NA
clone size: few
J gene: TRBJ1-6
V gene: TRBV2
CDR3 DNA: TGTGCCAGCACTTTCTTAGGACAAAGGACAGCTCCTAATTCACCCCTCCACTTT
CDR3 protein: CASTFLGQRTAPNSPLHF

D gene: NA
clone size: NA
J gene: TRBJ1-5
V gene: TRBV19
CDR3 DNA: TGTGCCAGTAGTATCGCACAGGGAGCTTTACAGCCCCAGCATTTT
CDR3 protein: CASSIAQGALQPQHF

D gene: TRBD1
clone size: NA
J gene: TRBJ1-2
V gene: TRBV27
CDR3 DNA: TGTGCCAGCAGTTTCAGGGACAGGGGGAACTATGGCTACACCTTC
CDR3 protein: CASSFRDRGNYGYTF

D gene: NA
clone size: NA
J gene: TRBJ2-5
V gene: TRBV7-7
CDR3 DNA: TGTGCTAGCAGCTTAAACAGGGAAGGAGAGACCCAGTACTTC
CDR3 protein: CASSLNREGETQYF

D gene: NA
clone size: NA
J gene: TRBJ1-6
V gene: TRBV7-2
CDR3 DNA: TGTGCCAGCATCATGACCCCGGGACAAAATTCACCCCTCCACTTT
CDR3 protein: CASIMTPGQNSPLHF

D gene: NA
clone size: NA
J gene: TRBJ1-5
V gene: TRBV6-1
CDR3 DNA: TGTGCCAGCAGTGCGGTCGGTGGGAGGCTCTCCAATCAGCCCCAGCATTTT
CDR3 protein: CASSAVGGRLSNQPQHF

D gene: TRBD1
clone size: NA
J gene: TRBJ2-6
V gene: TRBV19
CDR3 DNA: TGTGCCAGTAGTTCGGCTTTTGCGGACAGGGGGCCTGGGGCCAACGTCCTGACTTTC
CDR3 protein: CASSSAFADRGPGANVLTF

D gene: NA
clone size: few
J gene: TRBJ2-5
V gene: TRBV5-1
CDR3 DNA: TGCGCCAGCAGCTTCGGGTCTGTAAATGGGGAGACCCAGTACTTC
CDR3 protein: CASSFGSVNGETQYF

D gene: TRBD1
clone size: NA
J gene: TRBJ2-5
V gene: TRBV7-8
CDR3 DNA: TGTGCCAGCAGCTTTGACACCAGGGACAGGGGATTTCCGGAGACCCAGTACTTC
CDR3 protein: CASSFDTRDRGFPETQYF

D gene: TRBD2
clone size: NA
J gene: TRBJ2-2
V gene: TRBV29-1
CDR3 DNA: TGCAGCGTTACCCTCAGCGGGAAATCCGCCGGGGAGCTGTTTTTT
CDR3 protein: CSVTLSGKSAGELFF

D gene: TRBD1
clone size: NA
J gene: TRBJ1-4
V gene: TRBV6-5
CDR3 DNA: TGTGCCAGCAGGGCCCACGGGACAGGGGATGAAAAACTGTTTTTT
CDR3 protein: CASRAHGTGDEKLFF

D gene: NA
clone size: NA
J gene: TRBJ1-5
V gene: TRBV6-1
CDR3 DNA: TGTGCCAGCAGTGAAGGCCAGGGATACAATCAGCCCCAGCATTTT
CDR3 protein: CASSEGQGYNQPQHF

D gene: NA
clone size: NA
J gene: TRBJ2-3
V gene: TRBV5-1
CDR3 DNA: TGCGCCAGCAGCTCAGGGTTCTCCCGGGCGTCAGATACGCAGTATTTT
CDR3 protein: CASSSGFSRASDTQYF

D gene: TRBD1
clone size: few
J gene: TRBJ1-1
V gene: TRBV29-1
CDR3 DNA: TGCAGCGCCCGGGACAGGGGTAGCACTGAAGCTTTCTTT
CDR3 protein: CSARDRGSTEAFF

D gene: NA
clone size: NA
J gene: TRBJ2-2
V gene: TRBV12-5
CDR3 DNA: TGTGCTAGTGGTTTGGACAGGGATGTCCAAAACGGGGAGCTGTTTTTT
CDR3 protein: CASGLDRDVQNGELFF

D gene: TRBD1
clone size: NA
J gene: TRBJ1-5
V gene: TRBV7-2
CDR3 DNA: TGTGCCAGCAGCTTAGGGAGGACAGGAAATTATCAGCCCCAGCATTTT
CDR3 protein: CASSLGRTGNYQPQHF

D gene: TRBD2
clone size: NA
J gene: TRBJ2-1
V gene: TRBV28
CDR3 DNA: TGTGCCAGCAGTATAGCGGGGTTGAGCTCCTACAATGAGCAGTTCTTC
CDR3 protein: CASSIAGLSSYNEQFF

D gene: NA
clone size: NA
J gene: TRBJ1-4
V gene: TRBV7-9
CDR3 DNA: TGTGCCAGCAGCTTAGGCCAGAGGAATGAAAAACTGTTTTTT
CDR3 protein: CASSLGQRNEKLFF

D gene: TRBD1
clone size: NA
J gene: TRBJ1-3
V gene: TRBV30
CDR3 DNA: TGTGCCTGGACCGACAGGGTAGGAAACACCATATATTTT
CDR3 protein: CAWTDRVGNTIYF

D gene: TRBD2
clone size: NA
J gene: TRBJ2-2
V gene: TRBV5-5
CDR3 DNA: TGTGCCAGCATCCTCCTAGCGGATACCGGGGAGCTGTTTTTT
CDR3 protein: CASILLADTGELFF

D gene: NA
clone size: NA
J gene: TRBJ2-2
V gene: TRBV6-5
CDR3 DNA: TGTGCCAGCAGTTGGGGGCGCACCGGGGAGCTGTTTTTT
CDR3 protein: CASSWGRTGELFF

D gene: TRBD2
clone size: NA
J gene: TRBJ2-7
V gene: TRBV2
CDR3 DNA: TGTGCCAGCAGGGGACTAGCGGGAGTTTACGAGCAGTACTTC
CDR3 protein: CASRGLAGVYEQYF

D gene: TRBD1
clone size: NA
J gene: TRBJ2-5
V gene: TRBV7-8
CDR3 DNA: TGTGCCAGCACCGACGACAGGGCGGCTGGGACCCAGTACTTC
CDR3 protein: CASTDDRAAGTQYF

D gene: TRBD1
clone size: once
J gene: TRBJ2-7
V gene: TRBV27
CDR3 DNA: TGTGCCAGCAGTCCGCAGGGGGCGGGGAACGAGCAGTACTTC
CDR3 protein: CASSPQGAGNEQYF

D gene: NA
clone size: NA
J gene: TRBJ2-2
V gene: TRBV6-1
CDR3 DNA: TGTGCCAGCAGTCGTGCAGGAATCACCGGGGGGCTGTTTTTT
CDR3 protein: CASSRAGITGGLFF

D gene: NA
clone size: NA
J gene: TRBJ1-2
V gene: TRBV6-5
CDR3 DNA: TGTGCCAGCATCTCCGCAGGACGGGGGGTAGGCTACACCTTC
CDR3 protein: CASISAGRGVGYTF

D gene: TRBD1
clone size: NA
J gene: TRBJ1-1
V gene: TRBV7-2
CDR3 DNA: TGTGCCAGCAGCGACGACAGGGCCAGGGTGGGCACTGAAGCTTTCTTT
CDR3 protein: CASSDDRARVGTEAFF

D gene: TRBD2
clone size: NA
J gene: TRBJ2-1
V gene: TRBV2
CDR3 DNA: TGTGCCAGCCTCGGACTAGCGGGTCACAATGAGCAGTTCTTC
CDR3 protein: CASLGLAGHNEQFF

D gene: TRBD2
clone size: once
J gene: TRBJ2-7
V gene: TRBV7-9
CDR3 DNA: TGTGCCAGCAGCCCTGGACTAGCGGACTACGAGCAGTACTTC
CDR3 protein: CASSPGLADYEQYF

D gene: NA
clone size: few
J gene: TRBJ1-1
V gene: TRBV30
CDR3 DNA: TGTGCCTGGAGCCTGGGGCAGACTGAAGCTTTCTTT
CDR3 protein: CAWSLGQTEAFF

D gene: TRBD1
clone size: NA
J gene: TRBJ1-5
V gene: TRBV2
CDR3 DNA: TGTGCCAGCAAATCGGTTGGGACAGGATCAAATCAGCCCCAGCATTTT
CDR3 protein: CASKSVGTGSNQPQHF

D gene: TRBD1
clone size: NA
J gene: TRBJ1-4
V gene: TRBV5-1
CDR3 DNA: TGCGCCAGCAGCTTGTCTCCGGGACAGACTCCTAGTGAAAAACTGTTTTTT
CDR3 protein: CASSLSPGQTPSEKLFF

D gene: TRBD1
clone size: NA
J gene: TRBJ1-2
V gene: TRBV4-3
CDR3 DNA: TGCGCCAGCAGCCTCGGACAGGACTATGGCTACACCTTC
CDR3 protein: CASSLGQDYGYTF

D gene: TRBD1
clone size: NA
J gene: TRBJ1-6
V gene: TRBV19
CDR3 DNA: TGTGCCAGTAGTATCTCAGGACAGGGAAATTCACCCCTCCACTTT
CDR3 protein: CASSISGQGNSPLHF

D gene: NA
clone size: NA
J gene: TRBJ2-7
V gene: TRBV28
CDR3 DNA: TGTGCCAGCAGTTTATCGCCTCCTGCGCGGGGCTACGAGCAGTACTTC
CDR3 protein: CASSLSPPARGYEQYF

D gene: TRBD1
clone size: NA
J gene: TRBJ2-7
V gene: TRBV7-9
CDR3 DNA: TGTTCCAGCAGCGGGGCCGGGACAGGGGATCGCTACGAGCAGTACTTC
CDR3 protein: CSSSGAGTGDRYEQYF

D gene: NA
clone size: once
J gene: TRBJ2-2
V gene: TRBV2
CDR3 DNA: TGTGCCAGCAGGGGGGCAACCGGGAGCGGGGCCGGGGAGCTGTTTTTT
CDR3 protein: CASRGATGSGAGELFF

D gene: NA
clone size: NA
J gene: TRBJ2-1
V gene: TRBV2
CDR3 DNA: TGTGCCAGCAGGGTCACAGGGAGTGAGCAGTTCTTC
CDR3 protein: CASRVTGSEQFF

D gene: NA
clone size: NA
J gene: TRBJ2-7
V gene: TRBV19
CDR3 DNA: TGTGCCAGTAGTCCGGGGATGGTGACCCTACGAGAGCAGTACTTC
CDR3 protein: CASSPGMVTLREQYF

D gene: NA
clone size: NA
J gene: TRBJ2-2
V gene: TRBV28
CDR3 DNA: TGTGCCAGCAGTGACCCAGGGAACGGGGAGCTGTTTTTT
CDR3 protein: CASSDPGNGELFF

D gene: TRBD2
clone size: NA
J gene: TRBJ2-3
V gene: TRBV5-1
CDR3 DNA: TGCGCCAGCAGCCCCTTCGGACTAGCGGGCACAGATACGCAGTATTTT
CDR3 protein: CASSPFGLAGTDTQYF